This T cell receptor (beta chain) was recovered during a study of shared clonotypes between healthy human individuals. About the study: A couple of women and a few men aged 18 to 49 served as donors.

None of the donors, who were healthy HIV-negative adults, had recently had acute infections or vaccinations. The V end was cut by 2 bases, the J end by 2 bases, with 11 bases between. The CDR3 length is 14 residues. Germline V gene lookup returns CDR1 SGHRS and CDR2 YFSETQ. Several immunoSEQ plates received, in even portions, the genomic DNA of each subset. Unsorted PBMC replicate PCRs used about 290 ng DNA, tens of thousands of T cell genomes. Sequenced by immunoSEQ multiplex PCR; TCRdb stores in-frame clones only, minus some. The sample shows some 480,000 clones, 79% of them seen only once. The receptor was derived from a woman between 35 and 50 years old in good health. Some clones in this sample may be carry-over from other donors' samples. Material for sequencing was PBMCs. The chain is built from TRBV5-1 and TRBJ2-7, with a weak D call TRBD2 (5 bases). The CDR3 protein is CASSFQGSAYEQYF. The DNA of the CDR3 is TGCGCCAGCAGCTTTCAAGGTAGCGCCTACGAGCAGTACTTC.